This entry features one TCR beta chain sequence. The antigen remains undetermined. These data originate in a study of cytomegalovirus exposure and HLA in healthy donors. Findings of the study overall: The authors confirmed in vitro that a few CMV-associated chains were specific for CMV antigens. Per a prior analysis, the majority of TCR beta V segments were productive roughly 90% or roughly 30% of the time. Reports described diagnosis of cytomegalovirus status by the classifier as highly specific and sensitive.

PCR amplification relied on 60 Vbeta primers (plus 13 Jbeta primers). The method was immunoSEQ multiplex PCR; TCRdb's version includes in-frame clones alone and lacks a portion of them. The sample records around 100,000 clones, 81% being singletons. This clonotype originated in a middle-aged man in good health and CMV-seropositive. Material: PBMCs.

CDR3 nucleotides: TGCGCCAGCAGCGAGCAGGGGTCTTCACGGATTGACTATGGCTACACCTTC. Translating gives CASSEQGSSRIDYGYTF. The chain combines TRBV5-1 with TRBJ1-2, with D possibly matching TRBD1 (6 bases). This CDR3 spans 17 amino acids. From germline, CDR1 is SGHRS and CDR2 YFSETQ. V lost 4 bases to trimming and J lost 3 bases, with 22 bases between them.